Listed below are T cell receptor beta chains from one sample, sequenced in a study of shared clonotypes between healthy human individuals. Profiling relied on immunoSEQ multiplex PCR, and the TCRdb table lists in-frame clones only, not all of them. Of a few million clones listed, more than 85% are singletons. Material: naive CD4+ T cells from PBMCs. The source is a man younger than 35 in good health. Some clones in this sample may be carry-over from other donors' samples. Both conserved end residues are part of each CDR3. A D gene is named only where the DNA matches it firmly. Clone size is not always given. Where it is, it says once, few, many or a class for expanded clones.

cdr3_nt: TGCGCCAGCAGCCAAGTATTGACCCTCCGGGTGACCCAGTACTTC
cdr3_aa: CASSQVLTLRVTQYF
cdr3_length: 15
d_call: NA
v_call: TRBV4-1
j_call: TRBJ2-5
clone_size: once

cdr3_nt: TGTGCCAGCAGCTTGGCCGGGTCAGGAGCCTACGAGCAGTACTTC
cdr3_aa: CASSLAGSGAYEQYF
cdr3_length: 15
d_call: NA
v_call: TRBV5-5
j_call: TRBJ2-7
clone_size: NA

cdr3_nt: TGTGCCAGTAGTGAGGGTGGCGGGCGCTACTACGAGCAGTACTTC
cdr3_aa: CASSEGGGRYYEQYF
cdr3_length: 15
d_call: NA
v_call: TRBV19
j_call: TRBJ2-7
clone_size: NA

cdr3_nt: TGTGCCACCAGCAGAGATCAAGGTACAGGGGACACCGGGGAGCTGTTTTTT
cdr3_aa: CATSRDQGTGDTGELFF
cdr3_length: 17
d_call: TRBD1
v_call: TRBV15
j_call: TRBJ2-2
clone_size: NA

cdr3_nt: TGCAGCGTTCAGCCGAGCGCGAACACCGGGGAGCTGTTTTTT
cdr3_aa: CSVQPSANTGELFF
cdr3_length: 14
d_call: NA
v_call: TRBV29-1
j_call: TRBJ2-2
clone_size: NA

cdr3_nt: TGTGCCAGCAGCACCGGTAGCGGGAGGGCATTTAATACGCAGTATTTT
cdr3_aa: CASSTGSGRAFNTQYF
cdr3_length: 16
d_call: TRBD2
v_call: TRBV7-8
j_call: TRBJ2-3
clone_size: NA

cdr3_nt: TGTGCCAGCTCACCGAGACTAGCGGGAGGGGACGGTGAGCAGTTCTTC
cdr3_aa: CASSPRLAGGDGEQFF
cdr3_length: 16
d_call: TRBD2
v_call: TRBV18
j_call: TRBJ2-1
clone_size: NA

cdr3_nt: TGTGCCAGCAGTTTGTCGACAGGGATGAAACAGTTCTTC
cdr3_aa: CASSLSTGMKQFF
cdr3_length: 13
d_call: TRBD1
v_call: TRBV27
j_call: TRBJ2-1
clone_size: NA

cdr3_nt: TGCAGCGTGGCACCGGGACAGGGATACGAGCAGTACTTC
cdr3_aa: CSVAPGQGYEQYF
cdr3_length: 13
d_call: TRBD1
v_call: TRBV29-1
j_call: TRBJ2-7
clone_size: NA

cdr3_nt: TGTGCCAGCAGCCCAGGGGATCGGAGCAATCAGCCCCAGCATTTT
cdr3_aa: CASSPGDRSNQPQHF
cdr3_length: 15
d_call: NA
v_call: TRBV7-6
j_call: TRBJ1-5
clone_size: NA

cdr3_nt: TGTGCCAGCAGTGAAGCGCCCCAAATCGGGAGGGATGGCTACACCTTC
cdr3_aa: CASSEAPQIGRDGYTF
cdr3_length: 16
d_call: NA
v_call: TRBV6-1
j_call: TRBJ1-2
clone_size: NA

cdr3_nt: TGTGCCAGCAGCCAAGGGCTAGCAATCGAGCAGTACTTC
cdr3_aa: CASSQGLAIEQYF
cdr3_length: 13
d_call: NA
v_call: TRBV14
j_call: TRBJ2-7
clone_size: once

cdr3_nt: TGCGCCAGCAGTTACAGAGACTTGTCCGGGGAGCTGTTTTTT
cdr3_aa: CASSYRDLSGELFF
cdr3_length: 14
d_call: NA
v_call: TRBV5-1
j_call: TRBJ2-2
clone_size: NA

cdr3_nt: TGTGCCAGCAGCCCAACGCGTCAGGCCTACGAGCAGTACTTC
cdr3_aa: CASSPTRQAYEQYF
cdr3_length: 14
d_call: NA
v_call: TRBV13
j_call: TRBJ2-7
clone_size: NA

cdr3_nt: TGTGCCAGCATCCTTGGGACTCCCGGGGGAATCTATGGCTACACCTTC
cdr3_aa: CASILGTPGGIYGYTF
cdr3_length: 16
d_call: NA
v_call: TRBV6-6
j_call: TRBJ1-2
clone_size: NA

cdr3_nt: TGTGCCATCAGAAGCGGGAGCACAGATACGCAGTATTTT
cdr3_aa: CAIRSGSTDTQYF
cdr3_length: 13
d_call: NA
v_call: TRBV10-3
j_call: TRBJ2-3
clone_size: NA

cdr3_nt: TGTGCCAGCAGGCGGGAAATGAACACTGAAGCTTTCTTT
cdr3_aa: CASRREMNTEAFF
cdr3_length: 13
d_call: NA
v_call: TRBV7-9
j_call: TRBJ1-1
clone_size: NA

cdr3_nt: TGTGCCAGCAGTTCAACCCGCAGGGGGGGTTCCTACGAGCAGTACTTC
cdr3_aa: CASSSTRRGGSYEQYF
cdr3_length: 16
d_call: NA
v_call: TRBV6-5
j_call: TRBJ2-7
clone_size: NA

cdr3_nt: TGTGCCAGCAGTCTAACCACAGGGGATGTTGGCTACACCTTC
cdr3_aa: CASSLTTGDVGYTF
cdr3_length: 14
d_call: TRBD1
v_call: TRBV6-6
j_call: TRBJ1-2
clone_size: NA

cdr3_nt: TGTGCCAGCAGCCCAATGCCAGGGACTAGCGGGAGGTCCGGGGAGCTGTTTTTT
cdr3_aa: CASSPMPGTSGRSGELFF
cdr3_length: 18
d_call: TRBD2
v_call: TRBV28
j_call: TRBJ2-2
clone_size: NA

cdr3_nt: TGTGCCAGCAGAGCCCTAGGACAGGGGTATTACGAGCAGTACTTC
cdr3_aa: CASRALGQGYYEQYF
cdr3_length: 15
d_call: TRBD1
v_call: TRBV6-1
j_call: TRBJ2-7
clone_size: NA

cdr3_nt: TGTGCCAGCAGTGAGAATCAGTACAATGAGCAGTTCTTC
cdr3_aa: CASSENQYNEQFF
cdr3_length: 13
d_call: NA
v_call: TRBV2
j_call: TRBJ2-1
clone_size: NA

cdr3_nt: TGTGCCAGCAGCCAAGCTAGCGGGAGATTCTACGAGCAGTACTTC
cdr3_aa: CASSQASGRFYEQYF
cdr3_length: 15
d_call: TRBD2
v_call: TRBV14
j_call: TRBJ2-7
clone_size: NA

cdr3_nt: TGTGCCAGCGGTAGCGGGAGCATAGGGGAGACCCAGTACTTC
cdr3_aa: CASGSGSIGETQYF
cdr3_length: 14
d_call: TRBD2
v_call: TRBV6-5
j_call: TRBJ2-5
clone_size: NA

cdr3_nt: TGTGCCAGCAGCCTGCGGGAGTGGGCCTACAATGAGCAGTTCTTC
cdr3_aa: CASSLREWAYNEQFF
cdr3_length: 15
d_call: TRBD2
v_call: TRBV5-6
j_call: TRBJ2-1
clone_size: NA

cdr3_nt: TGTGCCAGCAGTTACTCGGGGACTAGCCTCGAGCAGTACTTC
cdr3_aa: CASSYSGTSLEQYF
cdr3_length: 14
d_call: TRBD2
v_call: TRBV6-5
j_call: TRBJ2-7
clone_size: NA

cdr3_nt: TGTGCCAGCTCACTGATGGACAGGGAGATAGGGGAGACCCAGTACTTC
cdr3_aa: CASSLMDREIGETQYF
cdr3_length: 16
d_call: TRBD1
v_call: TRBV18
j_call: TRBJ2-5
clone_size: NA

cdr3_nt: TGTGCCAGCACCCCTCAGGACAGCTATGGCTACACCTTC
cdr3_aa: CASTPQDSYGYTF
cdr3_length: 13
d_call: NA
v_call: TRBV2
j_call: TRBJ1-2
clone_size: NA